The 4 T cell receptor beta chains reported below all come from one sample, sequenced in a study of T-cell memory formation after mild COVID-19. TCRdb analysed the 5' RACE reads with MiXCR anew, one entry per CDR3 protein. The repertoire consists of roughly 240,000 distinct CDR3 sequences, with roughly 15% occurring once and the leading ten covering 22%. Input material: PBMCs or a T cell subset sorted from them (not recorded which). All receptors come from a man aged 18 to 35 who had mild COVID-19 (a few samples of this study predate the infection). Cell type and time point are not known.

The chain has TRBV20-1 and TRBJ2-7, with D tentatively TRBD1 or TRBD2 (5 bases each). Germline CDR1 DFQATT, CDR2 SNEGSKA (reference sequence). V gave up 2 bases and J gave up 5 bases, with 19 bases separating them. The CDR3 runs to 15 residues. CDR3: CSARRVRDPGHEQYF. In DNA form, the CDR3 reads TGCAGTGCTAGAAGAGTCCGGGACCCGGGGCACGAGCAGTACTTC.

The rearrangement joins TRBV20-1 to TRBJ2-7; D is ambiguous. The length of the CDR3 is 14 residues. V lost 6 bases, J lost 7 bases, and 22 bases lay in between. Per the germline V gene, CDR1 is DFQATT and CDR2 is SNEGSKA (reference sequence). CDR3 sequence: CSALRPPGQREQYF. CDR3 nucleotides: TGCAGTGCCCTACGCCCCCCCGGGCAGAGGGAGCAGTACTTC.

The J gene is TRBJ2-3, the V gene TRBV11-2; 7 nucleotides match TRBD2. Unmatched junction bases numbered 10, after V lost 4 bases and J lost 3 bases. Germline V gene data show CDR1 as SGHAT and CDR2 as FQNNGV. The CDR3 runs to 16 residues. CDR3 residues: CASSWNRGEGTDTQYF. CDR3 sequence (DNA): TGTGCCAGCAGCTGGAACCGGGGGGAAGGAACAGATACGCAGTATTTT.

This clonotype was seen only a few times. The V call is TRBV12-3 or TRBV12-4, the J call TRBJ2-1; D uncertain. This CDR3 has 12 residues. Trimming stripped 6 bases from V and 9 bases from J, with 12 bases between. CDR3 bases: TGTGCCAGCAGCCCGAACACCGTTGAGCAGTTCTTC. Its translation: CASSPNTVEQFF.